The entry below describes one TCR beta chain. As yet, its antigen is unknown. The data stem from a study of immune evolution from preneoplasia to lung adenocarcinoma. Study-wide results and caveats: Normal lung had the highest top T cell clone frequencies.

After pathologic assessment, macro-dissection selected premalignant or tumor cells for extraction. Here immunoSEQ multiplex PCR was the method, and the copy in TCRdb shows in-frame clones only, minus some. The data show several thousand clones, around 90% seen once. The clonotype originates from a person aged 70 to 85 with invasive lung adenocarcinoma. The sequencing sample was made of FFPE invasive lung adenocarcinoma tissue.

CDR3 nucleotide sequence: TGTGCCAGCAGCCTAGATGTGGAGACTGAAGCTTTCTTT. Protein: CASSLDVETEAFF. The gene calls are TRBV7-8 and TRBJ1-1; D uncertain. Trimming removed 5 bases at V and 5 bases at J, with 12 bases between. Germline V gene data show CDR1 as SGHVS and CDR2 as FQNEAQ. This CDR3 is built from 13 residues.